The clone carrying this T cell receptor (beta chain) has just a few counts. Its antigen remains unidentified. This specimen comes from a study of T cells after yellow fever vaccination. Overall study context: Low-cell-number fractions were prepared with SMART-Seq v4 Ultra Low Input. Study-wide results and caveats: The secondary T-cell response peaked on day 5, not day 15, but was weaker. Most primary-vaccination clones reappeared after the booster (approximately 95% CD4, around 88% CD8).

MiXCR, run by TCRdb on the 5' RACE reads, gives a single entry per CDR3 protein. The sample carries 500,000 to 650,000 distinct CDR3 sequences, roughly 12% recorded once. This receptor was identified in a man aged 30-40 years who received the YFV17D yellow fever vaccine. The sample here was PBMCs, taken on the day of the yellow fever booster vaccination.

CDR3 in DNA: TGCAGTGCCCGACGCTGGGGCAGGACTGAAGCTTTCTTT. Protein product: CSARRWGRTEAFF. The chain recombines TRBV20-1 with TRBJ1-1; tentative D call: TRBD1 (5 bases). The CDR3 is made up of 13 amino acids. V gave up 6 bases and J gave up 5 bases, with 16 bases separating them. Per germline, CDR1 DFQATT and CDR2 SNEGSKA (reference sequence).